The 25 T cell receptor beta chains in this list originate from one sample, sequenced in a study of T cells in Graves' hyperthyroidism and ophthalmopathy (dated by TCRdb to the late 2010s). The library was made by multiplex PCR. These reads were obtained on an Illumina HiSeq 2000. Amplification of TCR beta CDR3 regions was carried out from RNA transcripts. For the first round of RT-PCR on the TCR CDR3, the HTBI primer set was used together with the Qiagen OneStep RT-PCR kit. TCRdb redid the processing of the public reads, applying fastp at Q25 and MiXCR, and retained in-frame beta chains. Entries that share a CDR3 protein sequence are merged under the most common genes and DNA. This sample is represented by 540,000 or so distinct CDR3 sequences; 40% to 55% of them were singletons. Over 15% of the sample is taken by the ten largest. The sequencing sample was made of peripheral blood or thyroid tissue (not recorded which). The receptors stem from an adult woman with Graves' disease, either hyperthyroidism or ophthalmopathy (not recorded which).

The chain has TRBV7-2 and TRBJ1-5; D is uncertain. Germline V gene lookup returns CDR1 SGHTA and CDR2 FQGNSA. Between the trimmed V and J ends, which lost 7 bases and 3 bases, there was a span of 10 bases. This CDR3 is built from 13 residues. The CDR3 DNA reads as TGTGCCAGCAACCCCAGTCTCAATCAGCCCCAGCATTTT. Amino acid sequence: CASNPSLNQPQHF.

V is TRBV19 and J is TRBJ2-6; 7 positions match TRBD2. The CDR3 covers 18 residues. Germline CDR1 is LNHDA and CDR2 is SQIVND (reference sequence). With 7 bases clipped from V and 0 bases from J, the junction kept 12 bases outside the gene matches. CDR3: CASTLRGEGISGANVLTF. CDR3 nucleotide sequence: TGTGCCAGTACCCTTCGGGGGGAGGGCATCTCTGGGGCCAACGTCCTGACTTTC.

CDR3 coding DNA: TGTGCCAGCAGTGAAGGGGCCCAGGGTGTCTCTGAAGCTTTCTTT. Translated: CASSEGAQGVSEAFF. V and J are TRBV2 and TRBJ1-1, with D possibly TRBD1 on 5 matching bases. The ends were cut back, 1 base at V and 6 bases at J, with 15 bases in the middle. This CDR3 contains 15 residues. The germline CDR1 and CDR2 sequences are SNHLY and FYNNEI.

The V call is TRBV12-3 or TRBV12-4, the J call TRBJ2-7; D remains unclear. This CDR3 region has 15 residues. The V end lost 6 bases, the J end lost 1 base, and 16 bases lay between the germline ends. CDR3 bases: TGTGCCAGCAGCGCCGTTTCTGGCCCTTCCTACGAGCAGTACTTC. Its protein is CASSAVSGPSYEQYF.

The rearrangement links TRBV7-8 to TRBJ2-3, with TRBD2 matching 7 bases. This CDR3 is built from 15 residues. The V segment lost 7 bases and the J segment 5 bases; nucleotides outside the gene matches: 12. CDR1 and CDR2 (germline): SGHVS, FQNEAQ. The CDR3 DNA sequence: TGTGCCAGCATCCCTGGAGGCGGGAGTCGAGATACGCAGTATTTT. It is translated as CASIPGGGSRDTQYF.

This clonotype was counted a few times. The chain joins TRBV7-9 to TRBJ1-2; 8 bases map to TRBD1. Germline V gene lookup returns CDR1 SEHNR and CDR2 FQNEAQ (reference sequence). V lost 5 bases, J lost 5 bases, and 10 bases stayed unmatched. This CDR3 has 15 amino acids. This CDR3 reads CASSGGQGNTYGYTF. As DNA, the CDR3 is TGTGCCAGCAGCGGTGGACAGGGAAATACGTATGGCTACACCTTC.

The chain uses TRBV10-3 and TRBJ2-7; TRBD1 matches 8 bases. The V gene's germline CDR1 is ENHRY and CDR2 SYGVKD. The CDR3 extends over 16 amino acids. Trimming removed 2 bases from V and 1 base from J; junction bases left unmatched: 7. The CDR3 loop reads CAISEATGDGSYEQYF. CDR3 nucleotide sequence: TGTGCCATCAGTGAGGCGACAGGGGACGGGTCCTACGAGCAGTACTTC.

The chain is built from TRBV6-6 and TRBJ1-1, with a tentative D call TRBD1 (6 bases). Per the germline V gene, CDR1 is MNHNY and CDR2 is SVGAGI (reference sequence). The CDR3 length is 11 residues. Trimming shortened V by 6 bases and J by 9 bases, and 11 bases separated the two germline ends. This chain's CDR3 is CASSSGTKAFF. DNA for the CDR3: TGTGCCAGCAGCTCGGGGACAAAAGCTTTCTTT.

The chain combines TRBV28 with TRBJ2-7, with 9 bases aligning to TRBD1. There are 15 residues in the CDR3. CDR1 is MDHEN and CDR2 is SYDVKM in the germline V gene. After removal of 5 bases from V and 5 bases from J, the junction contained 10 bases not matched to a gene. The CDR3 is CASSAVRDRVHEQYF. Written as DNA, the CDR3 is TGTGCCAGCAGTGCAGTCCGGGACAGGGTCCACGAGCAGTACTTC.

This chain connects TRBV29-1 to TRBJ2-7; D might be TRBD2 (5 bases). Trimming cost V 1 base and J 2 bases, with 15 bases left between them. Germline CDR1 SQVTM, CDR2 ANQGSEA. This CDR3 comprises 15 residues. This CDR3 is CSVEGGEGKTYEQYF. CDR3 sequence (DNA): TGCAGCGTTGAAGGGGGTGAGGGCAAGACCTACGAGCAGTACTTC.

At least ten counts were recorded for this clonotype. The chain combines TRBV7-2 with TRBJ2-7; 8 nucleotides agree with TRBD1. The CDR3 spans 13 residues. The germline V gene has CDR1 SGHTA and CDR2 FQGNSA. After removal of 2 bases from V and 9 bases from J, the junction contained 6 bases not matched to a gene. CDR3 DNA: TGTGCCAGCAGCTTACCAGGGGGCGCGTGGCAGTACTTC. Amino acids: CASSLPGGAWQYF.

The chain couples TRBV11-2 to TRBJ1-2; D gene ambiguous. Germline loops: CDR1 SGHAT, CDR2 FQNNGV. V was clipped by 7 bases and J by 4 bases, with 16 bases between them. The CDR3 runs to 14 residues. The CDR3 bases are TGTGCCAGCACCCCAATCGACCGGCTCTATGGCTACACCTTC. As protein: CASTPIDRLYGYTF.

Ten or more counts support this clonotype. The rearrangement uses TRBV19 and TRBJ1-1; 7 bases are a match to TRBD1. V lost 7 bases and J lost 5; bases outside the gene matches: 10. Germline V gene lookup returns CDR1 LNHDA and CDR2 SQIVND (reference sequence). The length of the CDR3 is 14 residues. In DNA form, the CDR3 reads TGTGCCAGTAACAGGGGTGAATGGAATACTGAAGCTTTCTTT. Encoded protein: CASNRGEWNTEAFF.

As regards this clonotype: A read error may be the cause here, since a much bigger clone is one base away. The chain is built from TRBV18 and TRBJ1-1, with D possibly being TRBD1 (5 bases). The CDR3 is made up of 12 amino acids. Germline V CDR1 and CDR2: KGHSH, LQKENI. The V and J ends lost 10 bases and 1 base respectively, with 10 bases between them. The CDR3 sequence: CATSGTNTEAFF. CDR3 nucleotides: TGTGCCACCTCGGGGACGAACACTGAAGCTTTCTTT.

Worth noting for this clonotype: One end of the junction varies from germline; a read error may be responsible. The chain couples TRBV6-5 to TRBJ1-6; the match to TRBD1 covers 7 bases. This CDR3 spans 15 amino acids. From germline, CDR1 is MNHEY and CDR2 SVGAGI. The CDR3 nucleotides are TGTGCCATCAGTGAAATGGACAGGCTGAATTCACCCCTCCACTTT. As protein: CAISEMDRLNSPLHF.

This clonotype appeared many times. V usage is TRBV5-4 and J usage is TRBJ1-2; 10 nucleotides agree with TRBD1. V was pared by 9 bases and J by 5 bases, with 4 bases of the junction left unmatched. CDR3 length equals 12 residues. Germline assignment: CDR1 SGHNT and CDR2 YYREEE (reference sequence). CDR3 residues: CATADRGYGYTF. CDR3 coding DNA: TGTGCCACCGCGGACAGGGGGTATGGCTACACCTTC.

This clonotype was counted at least ten times. The rearrangement uses TRBV5-1 and TRBJ2-7; 8 bases fit TRBD2. This CDR3 is 14 amino acids long. Per germline, CDR1 SGHRS and CDR2 YFSETQ. V lost 6 bases, J lost 3 bases, and 8 bases stayed unmatched. As DNA, the CDR3 is TGCGCCAGCACCGCGGGGACTAGAGGCTACGAGCAGTACTTC. Protein product: CASTAGTRGYEQYF.

This clonotype came up a few times. The gene calls are TRBV30 and TRBJ1-6, with unresolved D. CDR3 length: 13 residues. Trimming left V 5 bases short and J 7 bases short, with 12 bases between. Germline assignment: CDR1 GTSNPN and CDR2 SVGIG (reference sequence). The CDR3 DNA reads as TGTGCCTGGGACCCGGGAGCAAATTCACCCCTCCACTTT. Its translation: CAWDPGANSPLHF. Complete variable domain (other parts from reference TRBV30 and TRBJ1-6): SQTIHQWPATLVQPVGSPLSLECTVEGTSNPNLYWYRQAAGRGLQLLFYSVGIGQISSEVPQNLSASRPQDRQFILSSKKLLLSDSGFYLCAWDPGANSPLHFGNGTRLTVT.

This clonotype was counted at least ten times. The V gene is TRBV5-6, the J gene TRBJ2-5; no clear D. V shed 0 bases and J shed 2 bases, with 8 bases lying between them. The CDR3 loop spans 14 amino acids. Germline loops: CDR1 SGHDT, CDR2 YYEEEE. The CDR3 reads CASSLDSLQETQYF. Here the CDR3 DNA reads TGTGCCAGCAGCTTGGACAGTTTGCAAGAGACCCAGTACTTC.

V usage is TRBV20-1 and J usage is TRBJ2-5; a possible D gene is TRBD2 (8 bases). Germline V lookup: CDR1 DFQATT, CDR2 SNEGSKA (reference sequence). The CDR3 spans 15 residues. V lost 6 bases to trimming and J lost 1 base, with 18 bases between them. The CDR3: CSASSGGQLQETQYF. The CDR3 region has the DNA TGCAGTGCCAGCAGCGGGGGACAGCTCCAAGAGACCCAGTACTTC.

This clonotype was counted ten times or more. The V call is TRBV6-4, the J call TRBJ2-6; D may be TRBD1 or TRBD2 (5 bases each). Germline V lookup: CDR1 MRHNA, CDR2 SNTAGT. CDR3 length: 15 residues. V lost 0 bases and J lost 2, with 5 bases in between. The CDR3 DNA sequence: TGTGCCAGCAGTGACTCGGGGGCTGGGGCCAACGTCCTGACTTTC. Translating gives CASSDSGAGANVLTF.

This sequence joins TRBV15 and TRBJ1-1; weak D call: TRBD1 (5 bases). V shed 3 bases and J shed 4 bases, with 9 bases lying between them. The CDR3 extends over 13 amino acids. CDR1 is LNHNV and CDR2 is YYDKDF in the germline V gene (reference sequence). The CDR3 region has the DNA TGTGCCACCAGCAGCCTCAGGGCCACTGAAGCTTTCTTT. It encodes CATSSLRATEAFF.

There are many counts of this clonotype. The V gene is TRBV7-9, the J gene TRBJ2-5; TRBD2 agrees at 13 bases. The CDR3 runs 16 residues. The germline CDR1 and CDR2 sequences are SEHNR and FQNEAQ (reference sequence). Trimming took 5 bases from V and 4 from J; bases not matched to a gene: 7. For the CDR3, the DNA is TGTGCCAGCAGCCCCGGGACTAGCGGGATTCGAGAGACCCAGTACTTC. Its translation: CASSPGTSGIRETQYF.

This clonotype was counted ten times or more. The chain is built from TRBV19 and TRBJ2-7; perhaps TRBD2 as D (6 bases). Germline V gene data show CDR1 as LNHDA and CDR2 as SQIVND (reference sequence). CDR3 length: 15 residues. The germline V and J ends were trimmed by 3 bases and 2 bases, with 14 bases remaining between them. The CDR3 sequence is CASSILGGGAYEQYF. CDR3 sequence (DNA): TGTGCCAGTAGTATCCTCGGTGGCGGGGCCTACGAGCAGTACTTC.

Ten or more counts support this clonotype. The chain has TRBV9 and TRBJ2-7, with D possibly TRBD2 on 6 matching bases. V was pared by 3 bases and J by 2 bases, with 15 bases between. The CDR3 has 15 residues. Germline assignment: CDR1 SGDLS and CDR2 YYNGEE. CDR3 in DNA: TGTGCCAGCAGCGCCACCGGGAGTCGCACCTACGAGCAGTACTTC. Translation: CASSATGSRTYEQYF.